This entry lists 27 T cell receptor beta chains sequenced from one sample in a study of T cell responses to AZD1222 COVID-19 vaccine. TCRdb's table, derived via immunoSEQ multiplex PCR, lists solely in-frame clones and lacks some. The sample shows some 120,000 clones, about nine tenths of them seen only once. The sample was peripheral blood, taken on day 0 of AZD1222 vaccination. Receptor source: an adult in good health.

The V and J genes are TRBV5-1 and TRBJ2-1; D is possibly TRBD2 (6 bases). The CDR3 contains 15 residues. The V end was cut by 4 bases, the J end by 6 bases, with 17 bases between. The germline gives CDR1 SGHRS, CDR2 YFSETQ. CDR3 coding DNA: TGCGCCAGCAGCCTGGGACTGAGCGGGCCCAATGAGCAGTTCTTC. Translated: CASSLGLSGPNEQFF. Together with reference TRBV5-1 and TRBJ2-1, the CDR3 gives the full variable domain: KAGVTQTPRYLIKTRGQQVTLSCSPISGHRSVSWYQQTPGQGLQFLFEYFSETQRNKGNFPGRFSGRQFSNSRSEMNVSTLELGDSALYLCASSLGLSGPNEQFFGPGTRLTVL.

V gene TRBV5-4 combines with J gene TRBJ1-3, with D unresolved. Germline V gene data show CDR1 as SGHNT and CDR2 as YYREEE (reference sequence). This CDR3 has 14 residues. V lost 1 base and J lost 2, with 7 bases in between. The CDR3 loop is CASSLWSAGNTIYF. The CDR3 DNA sequence: TGTGCCAGCAGCTTGTGGTCAGCTGGAAACACCATATATTTT.

This chain uses TRBV3-1 (or the pseudogene TRBV3-2) with TRBJ2-7; 8 positions match TRBD2. This CDR3 comprises 16 residues. Germline lookup yields CDR1 LGHDT and CDR2 YNNKEL (reference sequence). Trimming at V came to 0 bases and at J to 3 bases, leaving 7 bases not matched to a gene. The CDR3 protein is CASSQDLAGGIYEQYF. The CDR3 DNA reads as TGTGCCAGCAGCCAAGATTTGGCGGGGGGAATCTACGAGCAGTACTTC.

The sample holds one count of this clone. The V call is TRBV5-1, the J call TRBJ2-7, with TRBD1 matching over 8 bases. J gave up 2 bases and V 1 base, and 5 bases lay outside the gene matches. Germline V gives CDR1 SGHRS, CDR2 YFSETQ. The CDR3 extends over 15 amino acids. CDR3 nucleotide sequence: TGCGCCAGCAGCTTGAAACAGGGGGGAACCTACGAGCAGTACTTC. This sequence encodes CASSLKQGGTYEQYF.

The gene calls are TRBV7-2 and TRBJ2-7, with TRBD1 matching over 8 bases. V lost 0 bases and J lost 7; bases outside the gene matches: 8. Germline CDR1 reads SGHTA; CDR2 reads FQGNSA. The CDR3 loop spans 15 amino acids. The CDR3 sequence: CASSLATRTGYEQYF. CDR3 DNA sequence: TGTGCCAGCAGCTTAGCTACTAGGACAGGGTATGAGCAGTACTTC.

The rearrangement uses TRBV5-1 and TRBJ2-7; D is uncertain. Germline V lookup: CDR1 SGHRS, CDR2 YFSETQ. This CDR3 contains 15 residues. Trimming left V 2 bases short and J 0 bases short, with 12 bases between. The CDR3 DNA reads as TGCGCCAGCAGCTTCAGACCTTCCAGCTCCTACGAGCAGTACTTC. This gives the protein CASSFRPSSSYEQYF.

This clone has a single count. The chain joins TRBV7-9 to TRBJ2-7, with TRBD1 matching 11 bases. This CDR3 has 15 residues. The ends lost 2 bases at V and 6 bases at J; junction bases unmatched: 6. Germline CDR1 reads SEHNR; CDR2 reads FQNEAQ (reference sequence). The DNA for the CDR3 is TGTGCCAGCAGCTTATGGGACAGGGGGTCCCGCGAGCAGTACTTC. Translating gives CASSLWDRGSREQYF. Using reference TRBV7-9 and TRBJ2-7 for the parts outside the CDR3, the full variable domain is DTGVSQNPRHKITKRGQNVTFRCDPISEHNRLYWYRQTLGQGPEFLTYFQNEAQLEKSRLLSDRFSAERPKGSFSTLEIQRTEQGDSAMYLCASSLWDRGSREQYFGPGTRLTVT.

This clone is a singleton in its sample. The V call is TRBV7-7, the J call TRBJ2-7, with no clear D. Trimming removed 0 bases at V and 5 bases at J, with 8 bases between. The CDR3 is made up of 13 amino acids. Germline loops: CDR1 SSHAT, CDR2 FNYEAQ (reference sequence). CDR3 sequence: CASSLAVANEQYF. The CDR3 nucleotides are TGTGCCAGCAGCTTAGCGGTGGCAAACGAGCAGTACTTC.

The chain couples TRBV10-3 to TRBJ2-1; 10 nucleotides align to TRBD2. V trimming: 10 bases; J trimming: 3 bases; junction bases outside the gene matches: 6. The CDR3 contains 14 residues. The germline CDR1 and CDR2 sequences are ENHRY and SYGVKD. This CDR3 is CATLAGGNYNEQFF. In nucleotides, the CDR3 is TGTGCCACTTTAGCGGGAGGAAACTACAATGAGCAGTTCTTC.

The J gene is TRBJ1-1, the V gene TRBV5-6; D ambiguous. Trimming stripped 4 bases from V and 7 bases from J, with 17 bases between. Germline V gene data show CDR1 as SGHDT and CDR2 as YYEEEE. CDR3 length equals 14 residues. The CDR3 protein is CASSISWRTREAFF. As DNA, the CDR3 is TGTGCCAGCAGCATTTCTTGGCGTACCCGTGAAGCTTTCTTT. Full variable domain (rest looked up from reference TRBV5-6 and TRBJ1-1): DAGVTQSPTHLIKTRGQQVTLRCSPKSGHDTVSWYQQALGQGPQFIFQYYEEEERQRGNFPDRFSGHQFPNYSSELNVNALLLGDSALYLCASSISWRTREAFFGQGTRLTVV.

This clone was detected once. The genes are TRBV4-1 and TRBJ1-3; D not resolved. Trimming cost V 1 base and J 2 bases, with 15 bases left between them. Germline V lookup: CDR1 MGHRA, CDR2 YSYEKL. CDR3 length equals 17 residues. The CDR3 here is CASSQVGVRMAGNTIYF. CDR3 DNA sequence: TGCGCCAGCAGCCAAGTTGGGGTCCGCATGGCTGGAAACACCATATATTTT.

The chain recombines TRBV4-1 with TRBJ1-5; D is unresolved. V was clipped by 0 bases and J by 9 bases, with 12 bases between them. Per germline, CDR1 MGHRA and CDR2 YSYEKL. This CDR3 spans 14 amino acids. In nucleotides, the CDR3 is TGCGCCAGCAGCCAAGATTCCGGGTTCGGGCCCCAGCATTTT. Protein product: CASSQDSGFGPQHF.

The rearrangement links TRBV19 to TRBJ2-3, with D unclear. CDR1 and CDR2 (germline): LNHDA, SQIVND (reference sequence). CDR3 size: 13 residues. The V and J ends lost 5 bases and 2 bases respectively, with 8 bases between them. This chain's CDR3 is CASSGPPTDTQYF. CDR3 in DNA: TGTGCCAGTAGTGGACCCCCCACAGATACGCAGTATTTT.

This sequence joins TRBV19 and TRBJ2-1, with 11 bases aligning to TRBD2. The CDR3 spans 18 residues. V shed 5 bases, J shed 8 bases, and the junction held 17 bases outside the gene matches. CDR1 LNHDA and CDR2 SQIVND come from the germline V gene (reference sequence). DNA for the CDR3: TGTGCCAGTAGTGTCCGCCCTCCACTAGCGGGAGTAAAGGATGAGCAGTTCTTC. This codes for CASSVRPPLAGVKDEQFF.

The rearrangement uses TRBV2 and TRBJ2-5; no reliable D call. This CDR3 has 14 amino acids. The germline V and J ends were trimmed by 2 bases and 4 bases, with 11 bases remaining between them. The germline gives CDR1 SNHLY, CDR2 FYNNEI. As DNA, the CDR3 is TGTGCCAGCAGTGAACCCCCTAGGGCAGAGACCCAGTACTTC. Translating it yields CASSEPPRAETQYF.

The chain combines TRBV28 with TRBJ1-3; D not certain. CDR1 MDHEN and CDR2 SYDVKM come from the germline V gene. V lost 4 bases to trimming and J lost 0 bases, with 10 bases between them. The CDR3 loop spans 15 amino acids. The CDR3 sequence: CASSSQRVSGNTIYF. CDR3 nucleotides: TGTGCCAGCAGTTCACAGCGAGTCTCTGGAAACACCATATATTTT.

V gene TRBV12-5 combines with J gene TRBJ1-1; tentatively, D is TRBD1 (6 bases). CDR3 length: 14 residues. Trimming left V 3 bases short and J 1 base short, with 9 bases between. Germline assignment: CDR1 LGHNT and CDR2 FRNRAP. The CDR3 nucleotides are TGTGCTAGTGGTTTCGGAGGGGGGAACACTGAAGCTTTCTTT. Translated: CASGFGGGNTEAFF.

This chain connects TRBV5-1 to TRBJ1-2, with D hard to call. Per germline, CDR1 SGHRS and CDR2 YFSETQ. Trimming removed 0 bases from V and 4 bases from J, with 7 bases in between. The CDR3 covers 13 residues. The CDR3 here is CASSLGGGYGYTF. The CDR3 nucleotides read TGCGCCAGCAGCTTGGGAGGAGGCTATGGCTACACCTTC.

The table lists this clone with a count of one. The V and J genes are TRBV6-5 and TRBJ1-2; TRBD1 matches 7 bases. This CDR3 is built from 15 residues. CDR1 is MNHEY and CDR2 is SVGAGI in the germline V gene. Unmatched junction bases numbered 8, after V lost 2 bases and J lost 5 bases. DNA for the CDR3: TGTGCCAGCAGTTACACCCTACAGGGACAGTATGGCTACACCTTC. Its protein product is CASSYTLQGQYGYTF.

The V and J genes are TRBV28 and TRBJ1-2, with D unclear. Trimming stripped 2 bases from V and 3 bases from J, with 16 bases between. CDR1 is MDHEN, CDR2 SYDVKM, per germline. This CDR3 has 16 amino acids. In DNA form, the CDR3 reads TGTGCCAGCAGTTTAGTATCGGCTGGGGATTACTATGGCTACACCTTC. Its protein product is CASSLVSAGDYYGYTF.

The chain couples TRBV7-2 to TRBJ2-7; D might be TRBD1 (6 bases). The germline CDR1 and CDR2 sequences are SGHTA and FQGNSA. The CDR3 extends over 14 amino acids. Trimming cost V 5 bases and J 3 bases, with 14 bases left between them. The CDR3 DNA follows: TGTGCCAGCAGCGTTAACAGGGTTGTCTACGAGCAGTACTTC. Its protein product is CASSVNRVVYEQYF.

V usage is TRBV27 and J usage is TRBJ2-1; D is unclear. There are 12 residues in the CDR3. Per germline, CDR1 MNHEY and CDR2 SMNVEV (reference sequence). Trimming took off 5 bases at V and 10 bases at J, with 12 bases between the two ends. CDR3 coding DNA: TGTGCCAGCAGTCCCCGACTTCGGGAGCAGTTCTTC. This sequence encodes CASSPRLREQFF.

The CDR3 sequence: CASSSPTGGQPQHF. CDR3 DNA sequence: TGTGCCAGCAGCAGCCCCACGGGGGGGCAGCCCCAGCATTTT. This rearrangement joins TRBV5-6 to TRBJ1-5; possible D gene TRBD1, 5 bases. From germline, CDR1 is SGHDT and CDR2 YYEEEE. The CDR3 has 14 amino acids. V was cut by 4 bases and J by 7 bases, with 15 bases left in between. The variable domain in full, completed from reference TRBV5-6 and TRBJ1-5, reads DAGVTQSPTHLIKTRGQQVTLRCSPKSGHDTVSWYQQALGQGPQFIFQYYEEEERQRGNFPDRFSGHQFPNYSSELNVNALLLGDSALYLCASSSPTGGQPQHFGDGTRLSIL.

V gene TRBV12-3 or TRBV12-4 combines with J gene TRBJ1-1; D is unclear. V was pared by 6 bases and J by 7 bases, with 12 bases between. The CDR3 spans 12 residues. The CDR3 DNA reads as TGTGCCAGCAGGCGTAGGACGGGTGAAGCTTTCTTT. Encoded protein: CASRRRTGEAFF.

The rearrangement uses TRBV20-1 and TRBJ1-2; tentatively, D is TRBD1 (5 bases). With 4 bases removed from V and 4 bases from J, the gap between germline ends came to 7 bases. This CDR3 region has 11 residues. Germline V gene sequence: CDR1 DFQATT, CDR2 SNEGSKA (reference sequence). The CDR3 DNA reads TGCAGTGCTACAGGGTTCTATGGCTACACCTTC. Translating it yields CSATGFYGYTF.

The chain combines TRBV11-1 with TRBJ1-6; D is undetermined. CDR3 length: 14 amino acids. Germline V gene lookup returns CDR1 SGHAT and CDR2 FQDESV (reference sequence). The V end was cut by 2 bases, the J end by 8 bases, with 10 bases between. The CDR3 DNA sequence: TGTGCCAGCAGCTTAAGTGGGCGGGATTCACCCCTCCACTTT. Protein product: CASSLSGRDSPLHF. Supplemented by reference TRBV11-1 and TRBJ1-6, the full variable domain reads EAEVAQSPRYKITEKSQAVAFWCDPISGHATLYWYRQILGQGPELLVQFQDESVVDDSQLPKDRFSAERLKGVDSTLKIQPAELGDSAMYLCASSLSGRDSPLHFGNGTRLTVT.

The chain recombines TRBV6-5 with TRBJ2-1; tentatively, D is TRBD2 (7 bases). Germline CDR1 MNHEY, CDR2 SVGAGI. Between the trimmed V and J ends, which lost 2 bases and 9 bases, there was a span of 14 bases. The CDR3 runs 14 residues. CDR3 coding DNA: TGTGCCAGCAGTTACCGGGGGCGGGGGCCTGAGCAGTTCTTC. Protein product: CASSYRGRGPEQFF.